This T cell receptor (beta chain) is drawn from a study of graft-versus-host responses after intestinal transplantation. Study details: Recipients uniformly received anti-thymocyte globulin induction, followed by tacrolimus and steroids for three to four years. Points from the study as a whole: Some GvH clones were seen earlier in gut or blood, suggesting intestinal origin. Circulating GvH clones peaking coincided with falling HvG clones soon after transplant.

Regarding this clone: Its antigen remains unidentified.

The table came from immunoSEQ multiplex PCR; TCRdb's copy has only in-frame clones and leaves some out. The table shows 35,000 to 45,000 clones, with approximately 95% occurring only once. The sequence came from a human donor who was the organ donor for an intestinal transplant. The source was unstimulated CD8+ T cells sorted from spleen or lymph node cells, collected before transplant.

This CDR3 is CASSIYERDTQYF. The CDR3 DNA reads as TGTGCCAGTAGTATTTACGAGAGAGATACGCAGTATTTT. V and J are TRBV19 and TRBJ2-3, with D unclear. Germline V CDR1 and CDR2: LNHDA, SQIVND (reference sequence). The CDR3 has 13 residues. V was shortened by 3 bases and J by 5 bases, with 9 bases between the two germline ends.